A single sample gave rise to the 25 T cell receptor beta chains below, sequenced in a study of OX40 agonist ivuxolimab in advanced cancers. The data were produced by immunoSEQ multiplex PCR, yet TCRdb's version contains in-frame clones alone and is incomplete. The sample has about 64,000 clones, 80% seen once. The sample consisted of CD4+ or CD8+ T cells sorted from blood, taken in a trial of the OX40 agonist ivuxolimab. All receptors derive from an adult with an advanced solid tumor such as melanoma, head and neck, liver or kidney cancer.

This clone was recorded a few times. The chain links TRBV5-4 to TRBJ1-2; D possibly corresponds to TRBD1 (6 bases). CDR1 is SGHNT and CDR2 is YYREEE in the germline V gene (reference sequence). V lost 0 bases and J 3 bases, leaving 18 bases between the germline ends. The CDR3 runs 17 residues. The CDR3 loop is CASSLVQPGQTDYGYTF. CDR3 coding DNA: TGTGCCAGCAGCTTGGTACAACCCGGACAGACGGACTATGGCTACACCTTC.

This sequence joins TRBV27 and TRBJ2-3, with a tentative D call TRBD2 (7 bases). Looked up from germline, CDR1 is MNHEY and CDR2 is SMNVEV (reference sequence). Trimming cost V 5 bases and J 3 bases, with 18 bases left between them. This CDR3 comprises 16 residues. The CDR3 DNA is TGTGCCAGCAGTCTAGGGGGGGGCATAGGGACAGATACGCAGTATTTT. Its translation is CASSLGGGIGTDTQYF.

The chain combines TRBV19 with TRBJ1-4; D gene ambiguous. In germline, CDR1 is LNHDA, CDR2 SQIVND (reference sequence). Trimming stripped 4 bases from V and 4 bases from J, with 13 bases between. CDR3 length: 15 residues. CDR3 DNA sequence: TGTGCCAGTAGTACCGGACGGATCCTTAATGAAAAACTGTTTTTT. As protein: CASSTGRILNEKLFF. Drawing the rest from reference TRBV19 and TRBJ1-4, the complete variable domain is DGGITQSPKYLFRKEGQNVTLSCEQNLNHDAMYWYRQDPGQGLRLIYYSQIVNDFQKGDIAEGYSVSREKKESFPLTVTSAQKNPTAFYLCASSTGRILNEKLFFGSGTQLSVL.

This chain links TRBV5-6 with TRBJ1-1; D is perhaps TRBD1 (6 bases). V lost 0 bases to trimming and J lost 4 bases, with 10 bases between them. CDR1 SGHDT and CDR2 YYEEEE come from the germline V gene. The CDR3 totals 14 residues. The chain's CDR3 is CASSLGQGSTEAFF. CDR3 sequence (DNA): TGTGCCAGCAGCTTGGGGCAGGGGAGCACTGAAGCTTTCTTT. The entire variable domain, with the rest obtained from reference TRBV5-6 and TRBJ1-1, is as follows: DAGVTQSPTHLIKTRGQQVTLRCSPKSGHDTVSWYQQALGQGPQFIFQYYEEEERQRGNFPDRFSGHQFPNYSSELNVNALLLGDSALYLCASSLGQGSTEAFFGQGTRLTVV.

V usage is TRBV7-6 and J usage is TRBJ1-1; 7 bases agree with TRBD1. Per germline, CDR1 SGHVS and CDR2 FNYEAQ. This CDR3 is built from 13 residues. V shed 5 bases, J shed 6 bases, and the junction held 6 bases outside the gene matches. CDR3 in amino acids: CASSIYRGSEAFF. CDR3 nucleotide sequence: TGTGCCAGCAGCATCTACAGGGGCTCTGAAGCTTTCTTT.

J is TRBJ2-6 and V is TRBV7-2; unclear D gene. The V end lost 5 bases, the J end lost 2 bases, and 7 bases lay between the germline ends. The CDR3 runs 14 residues. Germline V CDR1 and CDR2: SGHTA, FQGNSA. The CDR3 loop is CASSTGPGANVLTF. CDR3 nucleotides: TGTGCCAGCAGCACTGGGCCTGGGGCCAACGTCCTGACTTTC.

The chain combines TRBV5-1 with TRBJ2-1, with D maybe TRBD2 (5 bases). CDR3 size: 15 residues. The germline V gene encodes CDR1 SGHRS and CDR2 YFSETQ. The V end lost 0 bases, the J end lost 0 bases, and 7 bases lay between the germline ends. The CDR3 loop is CASSLGGFSYNEQFF. CDR3 DNA: TGCGCCAGCAGCTTGGGAGGGTTCTCCTACAATGAGCAGTTCTTC.

The chain is built from TRBV6-1 and TRBJ1-1; 7 nucleotides align to TRBD1. With V trimmed by 5 bases and J by 10 bases, 7 bases remained unmatched. This CDR3 comprises 12 residues. Germline CDR1 and CDR2: MNHNS and SASEGT. The chain's CDR3 is CASSSGGLLAFF. CDR3 bases: TGTGCCAGCAGTTCAGGGGGGCTACTAGCTTTCTTT.

This chain connects TRBV6-6 to TRBJ2-3; D gene ambiguous. The CDR3 covers 13 residues. Trimming cost V 7 bases and J 1 base, with 9 bases left between them. Germline CDR1 and CDR2: MNHNY and SVGAGI (reference sequence). CDR3 sequence (DNA): TGTGCCAGCACCCCGGCGGGCACAGATACGCAGTATTTT. Translation: CASTPAGTDTQYF.

J is TRBJ2-3 and V is TRBV18; the match to TRBD2 covers 8 bases. The germline V gene has CDR1 KGHSH and CDR2 LQKENI. The CDR3 has 15 residues. V shed 5 bases, J shed 0 bases, and the junction held 4 bases outside the gene matches. CDR3 protein: CASSTAGGSTDTQYF. As DNA, the CDR3 is TGTGCCAGCTCAACGGCGGGGGGCAGCACAGATACGCAGTATTTT.

The sample holds a few counts of this clone. The chain has TRBV7-9 and TRBJ2-7; D gene uncertain. V lost 5 bases and J 5 bases, leaving 10 bases between the germline ends. Looked up from germline, CDR1 is SEHNR and CDR2 is FQNEAQ (reference sequence). The CDR3 length is 12 residues. CDR3 sequence (DNA): TGTGCCAGCAGCCCCCATGGGGACGAGCAGTACTTC. Protein product: CASSPHGDEQYF. The complete variable domain, with remaining parts taken from reference TRBV7-9 and TRBJ2-7, reads DTGVSQNPRHKITKRGQNVTFRCDPISEHNRLYWYRQTLGQGPEFLTYFQNEAQLEKSRLLSDRFSAERPKGSFSTLEIQRTEQGDSAMYLCASSPHGDEQYFGPGTRLTVT.

In its sample, this clone was seen many times. This rearrangement joins TRBV20-1 to TRBJ1-1; D gene unclear. In germline, CDR1 is DFQATT, CDR2 SNEGSKA (reference sequence). CDR3 length equals 11 residues. V was trimmed by 0 bases and J by 9 bases, leaving 8 bases between them. DNA for the CDR3: TGCAGTGCTAGAGAAGTTGGGAAAGCTTTCTTT. Its protein is CSAREVGKAFF.

This chain connects TRBV6-5 to TRBJ1-2; D call uncertain. This CDR3 comprises 13 residues. Germline V gene lookup returns CDR1 MNHEY and CDR2 SVGAGI. The V and J ends lost 5 bases and 8 bases respectively, with 15 bases between them. CDR3 loop: CASSEGVMGGYTF. The CDR3 DNA is TGTGCCAGCAGTGAAGGAGTGATGGGGGGCTACACCTTC.

The rearrangement links TRBV4-1 to TRBJ1-5; D remains unclear. Trimming stripped 3 bases from V and 6 bases from J, with 9 bases between. The CDR3 has 13 amino acids. Germline V CDR1 and CDR2: MGHRA, YSYEKL. Here the CDR3 reads CASSQGVGQPQHF. The CDR3 coding sequence is TGCGCCAGCAGCCAGGGAGTCGGTCAGCCCCAGCATTTT.

The chain uses TRBV27 and TRBJ1-2; 9 bases map to TRBD1. This CDR3 is built from 14 residues. J was trimmed by 4 bases and V by 6 bases; bases with no gene match: 6. CDR1 and CDR2 (germline): MNHEY, SMNVEV (reference sequence). The CDR3 region has the DNA TGTGCCAGCAGCCCACAGGGGGCGGGCTATGGCTACACCTTC. It codes for CASSPQGAGYGYTF.

The chain joins TRBV19 to TRBJ1-5; TRBD1 aligns across 9 bases. Germline trimming cut 5 bases from V and 3 bases from J; bases unmatched to any gene: 8. The CDR3 runs to 16 residues. Germline V gene data show CDR1 as LNHDA and CDR2 as SQIVND (reference sequence). CDR3 DNA sequence: TGTGCCAGTAGTCAGGGACAGGGTTCGTCCAATCAGCCCCAGCATTTT. It is translated as CASSQGQGSSNQPQHF.

The rearrangement joins TRBV4-1 to TRBJ2-1; a possible D gene is TRBD1 (6 bases). Germline V gene data show CDR1 as MGHRA and CDR2 as YSYEKL. The CDR3 runs to 13 residues. V was trimmed by 6 bases and J by 9 bases, leaving 15 bases between them. The CDR3 region has the DNA TGCGCCAGCAGTCCGAACAGGGAGAGTGAGCAGTTCTTC. This sequence encodes CASSPNRESEQFF.

A few counts support this clone. The sample holds other DNA sequences that translate to the same CDR3. The chain carries TRBV5-6 and TRBJ1-5; the match to TRBD1 covers 10 bases. V gave up 4 bases and J gave up 0 bases; unmatched junction bases: 4. CDR3 length equals 16 residues. Germline lookup yields CDR1 SGHDT and CDR2 YYEEEE. The CDR3 DNA reads as TGTGCCAGCAGCCCCGGGACAGGGGCTAGCAATCAGCCCCAGCATTTT. Its translation: CASSPGTGASNQPQHF.

V gene TRBV19 combines with J gene TRBJ1-6; D possibly corresponds to TRBD1 (5 bases). V was cut by 4 bases and J by 6 bases, with 13 bases left in between. In germline, CDR1 is LNHDA, CDR2 SQIVND (reference sequence). The CDR3 totals 15 residues. The CDR3 sequence is CASSNEEGFNSPLHF. The CDR3 DNA reads TGTGCCAGTAGTAACGAAGAGGGGTTTAATTCACCCCTCCACTTT.

The CDR3 bases are TGTGCCAGCAGCGCAGAATACGGCAGTGAAGCTTTCTTT. This codes for CASSAEYGSEAFF. The chain links TRBV9 to TRBJ1-1, with D unresolved. The length of the CDR3 is 13 residues. V dropped 3 bases and J dropped 7 bases, with 13 bases sitting between them. Germline V gives CDR1 SGDLS, CDR2 YYNGEE.

The J gene is TRBJ2-7, the V gene TRBV4-2; possible D gene TRBD1, 5 bases. The V end lost 4 bases, the J end lost 3 bases, and 13 bases lay between the germline ends. Germline values: CDR1 LGHNA, CDR2 YNFKEQ. The CDR3 totals 14 residues. The CDR3 here is CASSPQGNHYEQYF. The CDR3 DNA is TGTGCCAGCAGCCCCCAGGGAAATCACTACGAGCAGTACTTC.

V is TRBV14 and J is TRBJ1-6; 7 positions match TRBD1. The CDR3 has 14 amino acids. CDR1 and CDR2 (germline): SGHDN, FVKESK. With V trimmed by 2 bases and J by 10 bases, 5 bases remained unmatched. CDR3 region: CASSQRGPGSPLHF. The CDR3 DNA reads TGTGCCAGCAGCCAAAGGGGGCCGGGCTCACCCCTCCACTTT.

The genes are TRBV6-5 and TRBJ1-1; D not certain. The ends were cut back, 4 bases at V and 3 bases at J, with 9 bases in the middle. The CDR3 sequence is 13 residues long. Per the germline V gene, CDR1 is MNHEY and CDR2 is SVGAGI. The chain's CDR3 is CASSSLGDTEAFF. In DNA form, the CDR3 reads TGTGCCAGCAGTTCCCTCGGGGACACTGAAGCTTTCTTT.

The CDR3 nucleotides read TGTGCCAGTAGTAACGGCAGGGGCATAGGAAACACCATATATTTT. Its protein is CASSNGRGIGNTIYF. The V gene is TRBV19, the J gene TRBJ1-3, with D perhaps TRBD1 (6 bases). V was cut by 4 bases and J by 4 bases, with 14 bases left in between. This CDR3 spans 15 amino acids. Germline CDR1 is LNHDA and CDR2 is SQIVND (reference sequence).

This chain links TRBV19 with TRBJ2-1; tentatively, D is TRBD2 (6 bases). Deletions cut 1 base from V and 10 bases from J, with 23 bases between. Germline values: CDR1 LNHDA, CDR2 SQIVND (reference sequence). The CDR3 has 17 residues. The CDR3 reads CASSIGPRGLRQNEQFF. DNA of the CDR3: TGTGCCAGTAGTATAGGCCCTCGGGGACTTAGACAAAACGAGCAGTTCTTC.